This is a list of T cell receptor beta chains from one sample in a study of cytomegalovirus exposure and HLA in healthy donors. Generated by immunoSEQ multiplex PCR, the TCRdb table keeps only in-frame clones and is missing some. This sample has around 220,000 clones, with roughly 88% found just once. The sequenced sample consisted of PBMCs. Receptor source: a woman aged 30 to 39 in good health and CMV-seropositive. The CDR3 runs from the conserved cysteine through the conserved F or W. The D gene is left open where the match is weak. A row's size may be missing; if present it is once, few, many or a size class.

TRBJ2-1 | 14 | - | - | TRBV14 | CASSFRLGPNEQFF | TGTGCCAGCAGTTTTCGACTGGGCCCGAATGAGCAGTTCTTC
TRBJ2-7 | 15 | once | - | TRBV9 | CASSPGGPLSYEQYF | TGTGCCAGCAGCCCAGGGGGGCCCCTTTCCTACGAGCAGTACTTC
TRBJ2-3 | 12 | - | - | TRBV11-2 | CASSRGADTQYF | TGTGCCAGCAGCCGCGGGGCAGATACGCAGTATTTT
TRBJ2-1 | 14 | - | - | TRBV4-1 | CASSPKIGGVGQFF | TGCGCCAGCAGCCCAAAGATCGGGGGAGTTGGGCAGTTCTTC
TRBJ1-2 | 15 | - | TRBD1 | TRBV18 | CASSPGQGKNYGYTF | TGTGCCAGCTCACCTGGACAGGGGAAGAACTATGGCTACACCTTC
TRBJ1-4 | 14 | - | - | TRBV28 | CASSLPTTNEKLFF | TGTGCCAGCAGTTTGCCCACGACTAATGAAAAACTGTTTTTT
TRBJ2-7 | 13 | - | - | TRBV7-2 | CASSPEGSYEQYF | TGTGCCAGCAGCCCGGAGGGATCCTATGAGCAGTACTTC
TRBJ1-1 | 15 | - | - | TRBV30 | CAWSVPPTSSAEAFF | TGTGCCTGGAGTGTACCCCCAACCTCGAGCGCTGAAGCTTTCTTT
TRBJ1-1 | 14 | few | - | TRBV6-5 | CASSPLTANTEAFF | TGTGCCAGCAGCCCGTTAACAGCGAACACTGAAGCTTTCTTT
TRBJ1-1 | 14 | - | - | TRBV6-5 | CASSFGGVNTEAFF | TGTGCCAGCAGTTTCGGAGGGGTCAACACTGAAGCTTTCTTT